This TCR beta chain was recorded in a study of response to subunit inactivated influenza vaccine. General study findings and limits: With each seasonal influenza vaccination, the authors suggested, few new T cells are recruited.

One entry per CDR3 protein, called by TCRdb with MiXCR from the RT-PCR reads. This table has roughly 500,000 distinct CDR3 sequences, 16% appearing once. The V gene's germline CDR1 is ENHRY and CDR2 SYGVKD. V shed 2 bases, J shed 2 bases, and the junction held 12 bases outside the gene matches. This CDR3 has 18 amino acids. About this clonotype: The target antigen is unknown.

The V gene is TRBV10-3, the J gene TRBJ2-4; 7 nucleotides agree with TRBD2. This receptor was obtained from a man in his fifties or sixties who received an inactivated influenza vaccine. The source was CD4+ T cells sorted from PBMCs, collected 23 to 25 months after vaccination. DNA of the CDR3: TGTGCCATCAGTGAGAGGCTAGCGGATTTGGGGACCAAAAACATTCAGTACTTC. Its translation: CAISERLADLGTKNIQYF.